This T cell receptor beta chain stems from a study of T-cell memory formation after mild COVID-19. TCRdb re-analysed the 5' RACE reads in MiXCR, keeping a single row per CDR3 protein. Seen here are roughly 410,000 distinct CDR3 sequences, more than 20% observed once, and the top ten hold 7% to 9.5%. The study's findings and limits: Pre-infection memory harbored some responding clones, suggesting cross-reactive memory joined.

On this clonotype: What it binds is unknown.

The sequencing input was PBMCs or a T cell subset sorted from them (not recorded which). The TCR sequence derives from an adult woman who had mild COVID-19 (a few samples of this study predate the infection). Cell type and time point are not known.

CDR3 protein: CATSRDPRDRGSFGNTIYF. The CDR3 region has the DNA TGTGCCACCAGCAGAGATCCGAGGGACAGGGGGTCGTTTGGAAACACCATATATTTT. The gene calls are TRBV15 and TRBJ1-3, with TRBD1 matching 11 bases. With 0 bases clipped from V and 3 bases from J, the junction kept 10 bases outside the gene matches. The germline V gene has CDR1 LNHNV and CDR2 YYDKDF (reference sequence). The CDR3 runs 19 residues.